This T cell receptor (beta chain) originates from a study of cytomegalovirus exposure and HLA in healthy donors. Study-wide context: Of all 400 or so donors who were genotyped, 75% to 90% belonged to the Caucasian-associated ancestry cluster.

The CDR3 consists of 19 residues. V gave up 7 bases and J gave up 2 bases; unmatched junction bases: 11. Germline V gene data show CDR1 as SNHLY and CDR2 as FYNNEI. In the PCR, 60 Vbeta and 13 Jbeta primers were used. Generated by immunoSEQ multiplex PCR, the TCRdb table keeps only in-frame clones and is missing some. The sample holds around 130,000 clones, 70% to 80% seen once. Remarks on this clone: Its antigen is undetermined.

Study-wide findings and caveats: It was taken for granted in presence/absence analyses that sequencing depth across donors was roughly uniform. Most TCR sequences proved rare, with some public TCRs found in many donors.

The source is a man aged 25-45 years in good health and CMV-seronegative. The V and J genes are TRBV2 and TRBJ2-1; 16 bases align to TRBD2. The specimen was PBMCs. Here the CDR3 reads CASTKDGTSGRVTYNEQFF. CDR3 DNA: TGTGCCAGCACCAAAGATGGGACTAGCGGGAGGGTGACCTACAATGAGCAGTTCTTC.